Only a few counts were recorded for the clone carrying this T cell receptor beta chain. This entry is derived from a study of blood T cell repertoires in COVID-19. The assay was immunoSEQ multiplex PCR, and TCRdb's table has in-frame clones only and misses some. The sample gives roughly 150,000 clones, roughly 80% of which show up once; approximately 0.5% is in the top ten. With 1 base removed from V and 6 bases from J, the gap between germline ends came to 15 bases. Germline lookup yields CDR1 MGHRA and CDR2 YSYEKL. The CDR3 loop spans 15 amino acids. Material: peripheral blood. V and J are TRBV4-1 and TRBJ1-2, with D uncertain. The TCR originated in a man in his fifties or sixties with acute or convalescent COVID-19. Here the CDR3 reads CASSQVGREWNGYTF. The CDR3 coding sequence is TGCGCCAGCAGCCAAGTGGGGAGGGAGTGGAATGGCTACACCTTC.